Listed here are 5 T cell receptor beta chains from one sample, sequenced in a study of vaccination and CD4 T cells after COVID-19 (dated by TCRdb to between 2022 and 2023). The treatment or condition label corresponds to: roughly 10-day PBMC culture with coronavirus spike peptide pools or control peptides (ViraFEST assay). Their cognate antigens are unknown. Libraries were built with PCR. The listed sequencing device is Illumina iSeq 100. DNA from cultured CD4+ T cells was subjected to TCR sequencing with the Oncomine TCR Beta short-read assay at the Johns Hopkins FTIC core. In TCRdb, the public reads were trimmed at Q25 with fastp and aligned with MiXCR, with productive beta chains retained. Identical CDR3 proteins give one entry, which carries the most common genes and DNA. The sample yields 20,000 to 25,000 distinct CDR3 sequences; around 63% were counted once. 3.5% to 4.5% of the sample goes to the ten largest clones.

The sample consisted of CD4+ T cells from blood, cultured in vitro. Receptors originate from a human donor who had recovered from COVID-19.

This chain links TRBV20-1 with TRBJ2-5; D is unclear. The germline gives CDR1 DFQATT, CDR2 SNEGSKA (reference sequence). With 5 bases removed from V and 5 bases from J, the gap between germline ends came to 9 bases. The CDR3 has 11 amino acids. The DNA of the CDR3 is TGCAGTGCTTTCATGCAGGAGACCCAGTACTTC. Amino acid sequence: CSAFMQETQYF.

This clonotype turned up a few times. This chain links TRBV6-5 with TRBJ2-5, with D unclear. The germline V and J ends were trimmed by 2 bases and 5 bases, with 9 bases remaining between them. The CDR3 extends over 13 amino acids. CDR1 is MNHEY, CDR2 SVGAGI, per germline. The CDR3 region is CASSYPKSETQYF. As DNA, the CDR3 is TGTGCCAGCAGTTACCCAAAATCGGAGACCCAGTACTTC.

The V gene is TRBV5-1, the J gene TRBJ1-6; unclear D gene. V was trimmed by 0 bases and J by 10 bases, leaving 11 bases between them. The germline CDR1 and CDR2 sequences are SGHRS and YFSETQ. The CDR3 is 14 amino acids. Written as DNA, the CDR3 is TGCGCCAGCAGCTTGGATGGGGTCGGCTCACCCCTCCACTTT. Translation: CASSLDGVGSPLHF.

This chain connects TRBV20-1 to TRBJ1-2; the D gene is possibly TRBD1 (6 bases). Germline CDR1 is DFQATT and CDR2 is SNEGSKA (reference sequence). The CDR3 consists of 14 residues. V lost 3 bases and J 6 bases, leaving 17 bases between the germline ends. The CDR3 loop is CSARPGGAGHGYTF. CDR3 nucleotides: TGCAGTGCTAGGCCGGGGGGGGCAGGCCATGGCTACACCTTC.

The rearrangement uses TRBV7-6 and TRBJ1-5, with unresolved D. In germline, CDR1 is SGHVS, CDR2 FNYEAQ. Trimming left V 0 bases short and J 2 bases short, with 5 bases between. CDR3 length equals 14 residues. CDR3 in amino acids: CASSLAHGNQPQHF. The CDR3 DNA follows: TGTGCCAGCAGCTTAGCGCACGGCAATCAGCCCCAGCATTTT.